These T cell receptor beta chains were read from a single sample in a study of tumor-infiltrating lymphocytes in primary liver carcinoma. TCRdb re-called the multiplex PCR reads through MiXCR, storing one row per CDR3 protein. Seen here are about 190,000 distinct CDR3 sequences, just under 85% observed once, and the top ten hold 15% to 20%. The sample taken for sequencing was tumor tissue from primary liver carcinoma. These receptors all stem from a man aged 40-55 years with primary liver carcinoma and hepatitis B virus infection. Both conserved end residues are part of each CDR3. A D gene is named only where the DNA matches it firmly. The size entry is marked missing in some rows and otherwise reads once, few, many or a size class.

CDR3 DNA: TGTGCCAGCCTCGATAGTACTAGCGGGATCTACGAGCAGTACTTC; CDR3 protein: CASLDSTSGIYEQYF; clone size: many; V gene: TRBV12-3/TRBV12-4; D gene: TRBD2; J gene: TRBJ2-7
CDR3 DNA: TGTGCCAGCAGCTTTGGAACTAGTACAGATATGCAGTACTTT; CDR3 protein: CASSFGTSTDMQYF; clone size: once; V gene: TRBV11-1; D gene: -; J gene: TRBJ2-3
CDR3 DNA: TGTGCCAGCAGCGTAGAGGGACTAGCGGGGTACAATGAGCAGTTCTTC; CDR3 protein: CASSVEGLAGYNEQFF; clone size: -; V gene: TRBV9; D gene: TRBD2; J gene: TRBJ2-1
CDR3 DNA: TGTGCCAGCAGCCCGCCCGGGACAGGGCATGAGCAGTACTTC; CDR3 protein: CASSPPGTGHEQYF; clone size: -; V gene: TRBV7-9; D gene: TRBD1; J gene: TRBJ2-7
CDR3 DNA: TGTGCTAGCAGCTTTCCTGGGACTAGCGAGACCAAAAACATTCGGTACTTC; CDR3 protein: CASSFPGTSETKNIRYF; clone size: -; V gene: TRBV11-1; D gene: TRBD2; J gene: TRBJ2-4
CDR3 DNA: TGTGTCAGTAACTCGGGACAGCCCCAAGAGACCCAGTACTTC; CDR3 protein: CVSNSGQPQETQYF; clone size: -; V gene: TRBV11-2; D gene: TRBD1; J gene: TRBJ2-5
CDR3 DNA: TGCAGTGTGCTAGACAGGAAGAACACTGAAGCTTTATTT; CDR3 protein: CSVLDRKNTEALF; clone size: once; V gene: TRBV29-1; D gene: -; J gene: TRBJ1-1
CDR3 DNA: TGTGCCAGTAGTCGATGGGATACGCAGTATTTT; CDR3 protein: CASSRWDTQYF; clone size: few; V gene: TRBV19; D gene: -; J gene: TRBJ2-3
CDR3 DNA: TGTGACAGCAGGACCTCCACTTTAGGGACTGAAGCTTTCTTT; CDR3 protein: CDSRTSTLGTEAFF; clone size: -; V gene: TRBV12-3/TRBV12-4; D gene: -; J gene: TRBJ1-1
CDR3 DNA: TGTGCCAGCAGCCACCTGGACATACGGGGGGCTTTCTTT; CDR3 protein: CASSHLDIRGAFF; clone size: once; V gene: TRBV14; D gene: -; J gene: TRBJ1-1
CDR3 DNA: TGCAGCGGGGTACGGGAGGTCTACGAGCAGTTCTTC; CDR3 protein: CSGVREVYEQFF; clone size: -; V gene: TRBV29-1; D gene: TRBD2; J gene: TRBJ2-1
CDR3 DNA: TGTGTCAGTAGTTTTTCAGGGGCCGCTGAAGCTTTTTTT; CDR3 protein: CVSSFSGAAEAFF; clone size: few; V gene: TRBV12-3/TRBV12-4; D gene: -; J gene: TRBJ1-1
CDR3 DNA: TGTGCCAGCTGCTCGGAGAGGGACGGGGAAGATACGCAGTATTTT; CDR3 protein: CASCSERDGEDTQYF; clone size: -; V gene: TRBV7-9; D gene: -; J gene: TRBJ2-3
CDR3 DNA: TGTTCCAGCAACAAGGATGGGATGAATACGCAGTATTTT; CDR3 protein: CSSNKDGMNTQYF; clone size: -; V gene: TRBV6-1; D gene: -; J gene: TRBJ2-3
CDR3 DNA: TGCAGTGCTAGTTTGTCTAGCGGATACAATGAGCAGTTCTTC; CDR3 protein: CSASLSSGYNEQFF; clone size: few; V gene: TRBV20-1; D gene: TRBD2; J gene: TRBJ2-1
CDR3 DNA: TGTGCCAGCAGTTACCCGGGTGCGGAGAGCCAGTACTTC; CDR3 protein: CASSYPGAESQYF; clone size: -; V gene: TRBV6-5; D gene: -; J gene: TRBJ2-5
CDR3 DNA: TGTGCCAGTAGTTACTCCGGACTAGCGGGCCAAAATGGGTACAATGAGCAGTTCTTC; CDR3 protein: CASSYSGLAGQNGYNEQFF; clone size: -; V gene: TRBV6-5; D gene: TRBD2; J gene: TRBJ2-1
CDR3 DNA: TGTGCTAGCAGCTCCCCCTCGAGTAGCGGGAGTAGAAATGAGCAGTTCTTC; CDR3 protein: CASSSPSSSGSRNEQFF; clone size: -; V gene: TRBV11-1; D gene: TRBD2; J gene: TRBJ2-1
CDR3 DNA: TGCGCCAGCAGCCAGGGTAGTCAGGGCTACGAGCAGTACTTC; CDR3 protein: CASSQGSQGYEQYF; clone size: -; V gene: TRBV4-1; D gene: -; J gene: TRBJ2-7
CDR3 DNA: TGTGCTAGCAGCCCTCCCTGGTTGGCCAGAAACATTGAGTACTTC; CDR3 protein: CASSPPWLARNIEYF; clone size: -; V gene: TRBV28; D gene: -; J gene: TRBJ2-4
CDR3 DNA: TGCAGCGCCCAAGGACGGGGTAACATCGGGGAGCTGTTTTTT; CDR3 protein: CSAQGRGNIGELFF; clone size: once; V gene: TRBV29-1; D gene: -; J gene: TRBJ2-2
CDR3 DNA: TGTGCCAGCAGTTCAGGGCAGGGGAGAGCGGTCGTGGAGCTGGTTTTT; CDR3 protein: CASSSGQGRAVVELVF; clone size: -; V gene: TRBV12-3/TRBV12-4; D gene: -; J gene: TRBJ2-2
CDR3 DNA: TGCGCCACCAGCCTCTGGGGGGCGGCTAGTAAAAAACTGTCTTTT; CDR3 protein: CATSLWGAASKKLSF; clone size: -; V gene: TRBV4-1; D gene: -; J gene: TRBJ1-4
CDR3 DNA: TGTGCCAGTCGGCGAGGGACAATAGAGGAGCTGTTTTTT; CDR3 protein: CASRRGTIEELFF; clone size: once; V gene: TRBV6-2/TRBV6-3; D gene: -; J gene: TRBJ2-2
CDR3 DNA: TGCAGAGTCATGACATATGGGACCGGCACTCCCTACGAGCAGTACTTC; CDR3 protein: CRVMTYGTGTPYEQYF; clone size: -; V gene: TRBV29-1; D gene: -; J gene: TRBJ2-7
CDR3 DNA: TGTGCCAGCTGCTTAATGGTCGGGGACGAGGAGTACTTC; CDR3 protein: CASCLMVGDEEYF; clone size: once; V gene: TRBV11-1; D gene: -; J gene: TRBJ2-7
CDR3 DNA: TGTGCCAGTAGAAAAGACAGGGCCGCCCATAGCCTCACCTCCAAGTGGACTCAGCATTTT; CDR3 protein: CASRKDRAAHSLTSKWTQHF; clone size: -; V gene: TRBV28; D gene: TRBD1; J gene: TRBJ1-5
CDR3 DNA: TGTGCCGGTTGGTTAGGACAGGGCCTCGAGCAGTACTTC; CDR3 protein: CAGWLGQGLEQYF; clone size: -; V gene: TRBV11-1; D gene: TRBD1; J gene: TRBJ2-7
CDR3 DNA: TGTGCTAGCAGCCAGAAGGAAAGGACAGAATTT; CDR3 protein: CASSQKERTEF; clone size: -; V gene: TRBV5-4; D gene: -; J gene: TRBJ2-3
CDR3 DNA: TGTGCCACTGGACTAGCGGGAGCAGATTCTCAGTATTTT; CDR3 protein: CATGLAGADSQYF; clone size: -; V gene: TRBV10-3; D gene: TRBD2; J gene: TRBJ2-3
CDR3 DNA: TGCAGCGTTCCTGCAGTTGGAAACTATGACTACACCTTC; CDR3 protein: CSVPAVGNYDYTF; clone size: -; V gene: TRBV29-1; D gene: -; J gene: TRBJ1-2
CDR3 DNA: TGTGTCAGCAGTGGGGACACCGGGGAGCTGTCTTTT; CDR3 protein: CVSSGDTGELSF; clone size: -; V gene: TRBV5-4; D gene: -; J gene: TRBJ2-2
CDR3 DNA: TGCGCCAGCAGCCAAGATTTTAACCCGATCTTGGAGACCCAGTATTTC; CDR3 protein: CASSQDFNPILETQYF; clone size: -; V gene: TRBV4-1; D gene: -; J gene: TRBJ2-5
CDR3 DNA: TGCGCCAGCACTCTAAGCGGGGCTGAGACACCCCTCCACTTT; CDR3 protein: CASTLSGAETPLHF; clone size: -; V gene: TRBV12-3/TRBV12-4; D gene: -; J gene: TRBJ1-6
CDR3 DNA: TGTGCCAGCAGTTTAAGTAACAGGGCGAACTCCTACAATGAGCAGTTCTTC; CDR3 protein: CASSLSNRANSYNEQFF; clone size: -; V gene: TRBV11-2; D gene: -; J gene: TRBJ2-1
CDR3 DNA: TGTGCCAGCAGTTACAAGCTCGTCACCATGAATACTGAAGCTTTCTTT; CDR3 protein: CASSYKLVTMNTEAFF; clone size: -; V gene: TRBV6-6; D gene: -; J gene: TRBJ1-1
CDR3 DNA: TGCAGCGTTAAAGTACTGGACTATCAGGTCACCGGGGAGCTGTTTTTT; CDR3 protein: CSVKVLDYQVTGELFF; clone size: once; V gene: TRBV29-1; D gene: -; J gene: TRBJ2-2
CDR3 DNA: TGTGCCAACAGGGGGAGAGGCGAGTACGAGCAGTACTTC; CDR3 protein: CANRGRGEYEQYF; clone size: -; V gene: TRBV6-5; D gene: TRBD1; J gene: TRBJ2-7
CDR3 DNA: TGTGCCAGCAGCCCGACCCTTAGCGGGGAGCAGTTCTTC; CDR3 protein: CASSPTLSGEQFF; clone size: many; V gene: TRBV7-9; D gene: TRBD2; J gene: TRBJ2-1
CDR3 DNA: TGTACCAGCAGCCCGGGACAAACGAACACCGGGGAGCTGTTTTTT; CDR3 protein: CTSSPGQTNTGELFF; clone size: -; V gene: TRBV5-4; D gene: -; J gene: TRBJ2-2
CDR3 DNA: TGCGCCAGCAGTCCCGAAAGGGGGGCGAGCTCCTACAATGAGCAGTTCTTC; CDR3 protein: CASSPERGASSYNEQFF; clone size: many; V gene: TRBV4-1; D gene: -; J gene: TRBJ2-1
CDR3 DNA: TGTACAAGCAGTGTTGGGACGGTGGGCTCCTACGAGCAGTACTTC; CDR3 protein: CTSSVGTVGSYEQYF; clone size: -; V gene: TRBV6-1; D gene: -; J gene: TRBJ2-7